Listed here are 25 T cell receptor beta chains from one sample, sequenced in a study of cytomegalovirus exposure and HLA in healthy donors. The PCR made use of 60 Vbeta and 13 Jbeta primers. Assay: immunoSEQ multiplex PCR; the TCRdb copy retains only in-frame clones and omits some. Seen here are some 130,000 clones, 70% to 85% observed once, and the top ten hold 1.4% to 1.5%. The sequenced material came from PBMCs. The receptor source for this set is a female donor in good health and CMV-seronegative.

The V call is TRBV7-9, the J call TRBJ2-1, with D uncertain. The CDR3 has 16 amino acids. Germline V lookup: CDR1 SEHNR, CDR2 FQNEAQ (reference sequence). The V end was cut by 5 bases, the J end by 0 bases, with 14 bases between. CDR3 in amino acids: CASSLIGETSYNEQFF. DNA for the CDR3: TGTGCCAGCAGCCTCATTGGAGAGACCTCCTACAATGAGCAGTTCTTC.

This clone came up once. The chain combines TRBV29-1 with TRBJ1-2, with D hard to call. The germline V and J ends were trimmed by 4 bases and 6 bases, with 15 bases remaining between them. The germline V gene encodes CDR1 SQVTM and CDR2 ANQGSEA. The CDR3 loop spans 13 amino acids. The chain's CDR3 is CSVGLGGLDGYTF. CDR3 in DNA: TGCAGCGTTGGCCTGGGAGGGTTAGATGGCTACACCTTC.

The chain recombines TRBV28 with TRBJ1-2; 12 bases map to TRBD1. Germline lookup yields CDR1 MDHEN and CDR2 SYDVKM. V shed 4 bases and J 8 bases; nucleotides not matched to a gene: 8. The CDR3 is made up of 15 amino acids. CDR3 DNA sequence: TGTGCCAGCAGTTCCGGGACAGGGGGCGAGAAAGGCTACACCTTC. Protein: CASSSGTGGEKGYTF.

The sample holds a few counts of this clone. The CDR3: CAITGSGNEQFF. The CDR3 DNA reads as TGTGCCATCACAGGGAGCGGGAATGAGCAGTTCTTC. The chain employs TRBV10-3 and TRBJ2-1; maybe TRBD2 (6 bases). The V end was cut by 7 bases, the J end by 7 bases, with 11 bases between. CDR1 is ENHRY and CDR2 is SYGVKD in the germline V gene. The CDR3 runs 12 residues.

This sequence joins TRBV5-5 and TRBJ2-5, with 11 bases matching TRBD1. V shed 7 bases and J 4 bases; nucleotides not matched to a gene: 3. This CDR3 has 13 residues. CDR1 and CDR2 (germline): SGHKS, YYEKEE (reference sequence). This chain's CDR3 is CASWTGGVETQYF. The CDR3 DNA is TGTGCCAGCTGGACAGGGGGCGTAGAGACCCAGTACTTC.

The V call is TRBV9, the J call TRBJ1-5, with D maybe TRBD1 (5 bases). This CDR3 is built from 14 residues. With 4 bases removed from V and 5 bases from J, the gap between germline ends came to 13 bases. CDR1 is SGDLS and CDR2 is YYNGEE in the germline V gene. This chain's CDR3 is CASSPRGGDQPQHF. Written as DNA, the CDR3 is TGTGCCAGCAGCCCGCGGGGGGGAGATCAGCCCCAGCATTTT.

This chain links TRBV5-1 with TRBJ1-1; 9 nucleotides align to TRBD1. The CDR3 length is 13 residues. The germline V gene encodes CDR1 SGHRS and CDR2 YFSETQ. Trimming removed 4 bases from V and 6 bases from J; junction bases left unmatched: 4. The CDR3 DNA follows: TGCGCCAGCAGCGTGGACAGGGGATCTGAAGCTTTCTTT. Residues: CASSVDRGSEAFF.

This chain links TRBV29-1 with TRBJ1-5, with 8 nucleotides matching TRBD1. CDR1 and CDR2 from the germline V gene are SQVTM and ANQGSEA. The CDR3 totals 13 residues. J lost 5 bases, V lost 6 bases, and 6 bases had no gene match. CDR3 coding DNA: TGCAGCGTCGGACAGGGCGAGGATCAGCCCCAGCATTTT. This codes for CSVGQGEDQPQHF.

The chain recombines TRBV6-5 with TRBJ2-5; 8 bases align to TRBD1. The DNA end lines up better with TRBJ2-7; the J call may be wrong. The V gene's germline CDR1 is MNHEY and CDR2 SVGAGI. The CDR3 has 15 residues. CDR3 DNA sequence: TGTGCCAGCAGCTTAACAGGGGGACCCTCCTACGAGCAGTACTTC. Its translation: CASSLTGGPSYEQYF.

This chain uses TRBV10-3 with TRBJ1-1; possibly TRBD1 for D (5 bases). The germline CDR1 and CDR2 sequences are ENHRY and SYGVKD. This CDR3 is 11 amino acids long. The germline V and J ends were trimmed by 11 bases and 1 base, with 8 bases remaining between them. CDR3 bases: TGTGCCTCGACAGCGAACACTGAAGCTTTCTTT. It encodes CASTANTEAFF.

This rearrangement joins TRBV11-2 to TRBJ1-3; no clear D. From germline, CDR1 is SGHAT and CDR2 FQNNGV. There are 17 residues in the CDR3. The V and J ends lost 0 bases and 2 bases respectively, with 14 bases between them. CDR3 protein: CASSLEGWEFPGNTIYF. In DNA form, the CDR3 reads TGTGCCAGCAGCTTAGAGGGTTGGGAGTTCCCTGGAAACACCATATATTTT.

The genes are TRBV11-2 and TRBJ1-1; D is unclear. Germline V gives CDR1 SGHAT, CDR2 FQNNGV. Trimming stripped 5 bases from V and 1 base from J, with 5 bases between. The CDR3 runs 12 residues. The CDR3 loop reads CASSHPNTEAFF. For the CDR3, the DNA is TGTGCCAGCAGCCATCCGAACACTGAAGCTTTCTTT.

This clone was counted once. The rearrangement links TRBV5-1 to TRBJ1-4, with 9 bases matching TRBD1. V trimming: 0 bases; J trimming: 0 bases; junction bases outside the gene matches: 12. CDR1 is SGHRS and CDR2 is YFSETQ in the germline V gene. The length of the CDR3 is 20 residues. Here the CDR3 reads CASSLGPGQGVRATNEKLFF. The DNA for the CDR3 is TGCGCCAGCAGCTTGGGCCCGGGACAGGGTGTAAGGGCAACTAATGAAAAACTGTTTTTT.

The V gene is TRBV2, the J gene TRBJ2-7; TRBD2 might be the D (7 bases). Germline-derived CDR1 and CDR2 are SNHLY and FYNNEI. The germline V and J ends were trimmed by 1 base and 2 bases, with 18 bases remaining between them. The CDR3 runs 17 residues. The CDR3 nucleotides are TGTGCCAGCAGTGAAGAGGGGGGCGGGGGTTACCCCTACGAGCAGTACTTC. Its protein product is CASSEEGGGGYPYEQYF.

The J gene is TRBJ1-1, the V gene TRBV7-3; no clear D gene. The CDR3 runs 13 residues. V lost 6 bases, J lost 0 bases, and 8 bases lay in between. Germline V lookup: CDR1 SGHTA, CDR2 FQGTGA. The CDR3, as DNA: TGTGCCAGCAGTCCCACAGTGAACACTGAAGCTTTCTTT. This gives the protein CASSPTVNTEAFF.

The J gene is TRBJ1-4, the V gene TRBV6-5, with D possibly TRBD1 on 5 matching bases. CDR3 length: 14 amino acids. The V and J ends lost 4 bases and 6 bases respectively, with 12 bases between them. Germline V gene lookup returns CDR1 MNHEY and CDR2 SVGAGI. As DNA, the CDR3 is TGTGCCAGCAGTTCAGGGTTAGGCCATGAAAAACTGTTTTTT. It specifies CASSSGLGHEKLFF.

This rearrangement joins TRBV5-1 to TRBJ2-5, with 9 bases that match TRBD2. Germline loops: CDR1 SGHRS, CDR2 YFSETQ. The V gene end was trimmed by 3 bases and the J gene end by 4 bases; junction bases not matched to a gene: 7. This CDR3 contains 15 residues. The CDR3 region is CASSWSFSGRETQYF. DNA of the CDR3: TGCGCCAGCAGCTGGTCCTTTAGCGGGAGAGAGACCCAGTACTTC.

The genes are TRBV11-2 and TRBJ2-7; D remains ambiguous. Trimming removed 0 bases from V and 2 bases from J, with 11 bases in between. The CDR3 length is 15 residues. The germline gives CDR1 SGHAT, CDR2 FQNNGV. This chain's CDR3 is CASSLDDRATYEQYF. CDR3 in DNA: TGTGCCAGCAGCTTAGATGATCGCGCGACCTACGAGCAGTACTTC.

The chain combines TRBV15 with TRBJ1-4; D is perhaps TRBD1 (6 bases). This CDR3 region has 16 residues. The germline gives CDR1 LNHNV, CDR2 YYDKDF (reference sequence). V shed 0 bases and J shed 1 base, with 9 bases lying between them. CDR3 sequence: CATSRDIRGTNEKLFF. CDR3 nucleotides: TGTGCCACCAGCAGAGACATCAGGGGAACTAATGAAAAACTGTTTTTT.

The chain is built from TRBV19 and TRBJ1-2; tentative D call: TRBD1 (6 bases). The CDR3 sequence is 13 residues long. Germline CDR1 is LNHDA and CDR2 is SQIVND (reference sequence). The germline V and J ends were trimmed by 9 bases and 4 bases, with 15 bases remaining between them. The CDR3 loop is CASRSTGFYGYTF. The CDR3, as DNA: TGTGCCAGCCGTTCTACAGGGTTCTATGGCTACACCTTC.

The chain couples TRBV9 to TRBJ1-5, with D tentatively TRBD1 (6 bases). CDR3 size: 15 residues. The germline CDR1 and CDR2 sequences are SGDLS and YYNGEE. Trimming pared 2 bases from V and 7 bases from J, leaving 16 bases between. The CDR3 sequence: CASSVGSGGGQPQHF. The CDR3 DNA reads TGTGCCAGCAGCGTTGGATCGGGGGGCGGACAGCCCCAGCATTTT. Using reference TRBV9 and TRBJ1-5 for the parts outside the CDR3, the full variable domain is DSGVTQTPKHLITATGQRVTLRCSPRSGDLSVYWYQQSLDQGLQFLIQYYNGEERAKGNILERFSAQQFPDLHSELNLSSLELGDSALYFCASSVGSGGGQPQHFGDGTRLSIL.

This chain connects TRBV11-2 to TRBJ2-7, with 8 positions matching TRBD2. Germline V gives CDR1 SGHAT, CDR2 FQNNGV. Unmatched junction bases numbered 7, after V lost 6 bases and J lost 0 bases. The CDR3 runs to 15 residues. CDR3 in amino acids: CASRITGGGSYEQYF. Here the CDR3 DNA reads TGTGCCAGCAGGATCACGGGAGGGGGCTCCTACGAGCAGTACTTC.

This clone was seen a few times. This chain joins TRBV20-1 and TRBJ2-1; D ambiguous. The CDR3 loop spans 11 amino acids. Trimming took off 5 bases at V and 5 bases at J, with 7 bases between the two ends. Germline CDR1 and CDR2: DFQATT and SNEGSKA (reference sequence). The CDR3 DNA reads TGCAGTGCTGGGCAGAACAATGAGCAGTTCTTC. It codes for CSAGQNNEQFF.

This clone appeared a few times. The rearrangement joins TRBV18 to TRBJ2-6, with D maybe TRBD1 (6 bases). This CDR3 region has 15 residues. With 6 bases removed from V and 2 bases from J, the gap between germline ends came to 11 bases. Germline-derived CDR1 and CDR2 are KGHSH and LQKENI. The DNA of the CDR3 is TGTGCCAGCTCCCCAGGGACAACTGGGGCCAACGTCCTGACTTTC. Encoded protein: CASSPGTTGANVLTF.

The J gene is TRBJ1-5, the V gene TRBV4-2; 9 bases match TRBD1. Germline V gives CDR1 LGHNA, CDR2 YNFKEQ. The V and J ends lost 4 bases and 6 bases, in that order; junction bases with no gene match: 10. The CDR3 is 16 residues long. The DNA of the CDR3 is TGTGCCAGCAGCCCTCGTGGACAGGGGTTGGTTCAGCCCCAGCATTTT. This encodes CASSPRGQGLVQPQHF.